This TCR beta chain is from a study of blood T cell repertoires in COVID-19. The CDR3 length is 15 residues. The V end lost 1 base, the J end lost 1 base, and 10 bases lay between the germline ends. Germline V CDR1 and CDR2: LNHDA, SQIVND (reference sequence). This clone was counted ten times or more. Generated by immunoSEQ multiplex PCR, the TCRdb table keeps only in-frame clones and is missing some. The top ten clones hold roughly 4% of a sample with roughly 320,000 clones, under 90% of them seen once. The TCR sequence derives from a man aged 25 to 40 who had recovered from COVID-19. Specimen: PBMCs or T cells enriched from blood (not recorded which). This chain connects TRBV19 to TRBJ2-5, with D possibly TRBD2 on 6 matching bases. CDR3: CASSIGGTIQETQYF. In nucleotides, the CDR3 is TGTGCCAGTAGTATAGGCGGGACCATCCAAGAGACCCAGTACTTC.